A single T cell receptor (beta chain) is shown here with its context. As yet, its antigen is unknown. This specimen belongs to a study of T cells in Graves' hyperthyroidism and ophthalmopathy. Study results and caveats: Blood held most thyroid clonotypes expanded above 0.001 frequency. A median 6.5 months before onset, the model predicted ophthalmopathy.

Patients aged 18 to 65 had newly diagnosed hyperthyroidism that had lasted under 2 months. Researchers barred patients who had uncontrolled infection, other autoimmune disease, pregnancy or lactation. TCR beta CDR3 regions were amplified from RNA transcripts. Initially, a first-round RT-PCR of the TCR CDR3 employed the HTBI primer set. TCRdb re-called the multiplex PCR reads through MiXCR, storing one row per CDR3 protein. The data hold 250,000 to 300,000 distinct CDR3 sequences, with about an eighth observed a single time. The V end was cut by 10 bases, the J end by 0 bases, with 8 bases between. The CDR3 is 12 amino acids. Germline V lookup: CDR1 ENHRY, CDR2 SYGVKD.

The sequence came from a middle-aged woman with Graves' hyperthyroidism. Sequenced: blood. This chain uses TRBV10-3 with TRBJ2-3, with D uncertain. CDR3 DNA sequence: TGTGCCACGCAAGAAAGCACAGATACGCAGTATTTT. It specifies CATQESTDTQYF.